One sample yielded the 10 T cell receptor beta chains listed below, sequenced in a study of beta chain features in type 1 diabetes. All of the isolated RNA was reverse transcribed, so expressed TCRB transcripts were sequenced. This table comes from immunoSEQ multiplex PCR, and its TCRdb copy is limited to in-frame clones, with some not included. The sample holds 300,000 to 400,000 clones, less than 10% seen once. The sequenced sample was central memory CD4+ T cells from blood. These receptors all come from a woman aged 18-29 years in good health.

In this sample, this clone turned up a few times. The rearrangement uses TRBV10-3 and TRBJ2-7; 15 bases match TRBD2. The CDR3 length is 19 residues. Germline loops: CDR1 ENHRY, CDR2 SYGVKD. Trimming took 6 bases from V and 3 from J; bases not matched to a gene: 15. CDR3 sequence reads: CAISQLRTSGRVLLYEQYF. Written as DNA, the CDR3 is TGTGCCATCAGCCAACTTAGGACTAGCGGGAGGGTACTACTCTACGAGCAGTACTTC.

The chain employs TRBV6-6 and TRBJ1-1; no clear D gene. V dropped 4 bases and J dropped 2 bases, with 14 bases sitting between them. CDR3 length: 15 amino acids. Per germline, CDR1 MNHNY and CDR2 SVGAGI (reference sequence). CDR3 coding DNA: TGTGCCAGCAGTTCCCAGATCATGGCTAACACTGAAGCTTTCTTT. Its translation is CASSSQIMANTEAFF.

This clone has only a few counts. This rearrangement joins TRBV5-6 to TRBJ2-6; D unclear. Trimming removed 0 bases at V and 2 bases at J, with 15 bases between. Germline CDR1 reads SGHDT; CDR2 reads YYEEEE. The CDR3 contains 18 residues. The CDR3 loop reads CASSLDYMGSTGANVLTF. The CDR3 nucleotides are TGTGCCAGCAGCTTGGATTATATGGGGTCAACTGGGGCCAACGTCCTGACTTTC.

This clone was observed a few times. The chain uses TRBV28 and TRBJ2-5, with 9 bases aligning to TRBD1. V lost 2 bases, J lost 4 bases, and 2 bases stayed unmatched. Germline loops: CDR1 MDHEN, CDR2 SYDVKM. This CDR3 has 14 amino acids. The chain's CDR3 is CASSLGTGRETQYF. The CDR3 bases are TGTGCCAGCAGTTTAGGGACAGGGAGAGAGACCCAGTACTTC.

This clone was seen repeatedly, ten times or more. This chain's CDR3 is CASSLGQIYEQYF. The CDR3 DNA reads as TGTGCCAGCAGTTTAGGACAGATCTACGAGCAGTACTTC. V and J are TRBV28 and TRBJ2-7; a possible D gene is TRBD1 (6 bases). The ends were cut back, 2 bases at V and 3 bases at J, with 8 bases in the middle. The CDR3 sequence is 13 residues long. The germline V gene encodes CDR1 MDHEN and CDR2 SYDVKM.

The chain couples TRBV5-1 to TRBJ2-3, with a weak D call TRBD2 (6 bases). The ends were cut back, 4 bases at V and 4 bases at J, with 16 bases in the middle. Germline CDR1 reads SGHRS; CDR2 reads YFSETQ. This CDR3 spans 15 amino acids. This CDR3 is CASSPSRGSSDTQYF. CDR3 DNA sequence: TGCGCCAGCAGCCCGAGTCGGGGGAGTTCAGATACGCAGTATTTT.

This chain connects TRBV19 to TRBJ2-7, with 10 bases aligning to TRBD1. There are 14 residues in the CDR3. Unmatched junction bases numbered 7, after V lost 5 bases and J lost 6 bases. Germline loops: CDR1 LNHDA, CDR2 SQIVND (reference sequence). The CDR3 sequence: CASSAWDRGREQYF. In nucleotides, the CDR3 is TGTGCCAGTAGTGCCTGGGACAGGGGTCGCGAGCAGTACTTC.

Note on this clone: The same CDR3 is also encoded by other DNA sequences in this sample. CDR3 amino acids: CAIGQNTEAFF. For the CDR3, the DNA is TGTGCCATCGGACAGAACACTGAAGCTTTCTTT. The genes are TRBV10-3 and TRBJ1-1; tentative D call: TRBD1 (5 bases). The CDR3 is made up of 11 amino acids. The V end was cut by 8 bases, the J end by 1 base, with 5 bases between. Germline values: CDR1 ENHRY, CDR2 SYGVKD.

The chain couples TRBV5-1 to TRBJ1-5; D is uncertain. From germline, CDR1 is SGHRS and CDR2 YFSETQ. This CDR3 has 13 residues. Between the trimmed V and J ends, which lost 0 bases and 3 bases, there was a span of 4 bases. The DNA of the CDR3 is TGCGCCAGCAGCTTGGATACCAATCAGCCCCAGCATTTT. This sequence encodes CASSLDTNQPQHF.

This clone was seen only a few times. The chain has TRBV4-3 and TRBJ2-7; D uncertain. The V and J ends lost 2 bases and 3 bases respectively, with 11 bases between them. Per germline, CDR1 LGHNA and CDR2 YSLEER. The CDR3 sequence is 14 residues long. CDR3 residues: CASSQLLDGYEQYF. DNA of the CDR3: TGCGCCAGCAGCCAACTCTTGGACGGCTACGAGCAGTACTTC.